The 20 T cell receptor beta chains below all came from one sample that was sequenced in a study of blood T cell repertoires in COVID-19. Libraries were prepared by immunoSEQ multiplex PCR; TCRdb keeps only in-frame clonotypes and omits some of them. This table holds approximately 270,000 clones, around 84% found once. Sequenced: PBMCs or T cells enriched from blood (not recorded which). These TCRs come from a man aged 40-55 years who had recovered from COVID-19.

This clone was picked up one time. The rearrangement uses TRBV19 and TRBJ2-1; no definite D call. The V gene's germline CDR1 is LNHDA and CDR2 SQIVND (reference sequence). V lost 5 bases, J lost 2 bases, and 4 bases lay in between. CDR3 length equals 12 residues. CDR3 in DNA: TGTGCCAGTAGTCCCGCCTACAATGAGCAGTTCTTC. It translates to CASSPAYNEQFF.

This clone was seen a single time. The chain employs TRBV20-1 and TRBJ2-7; D unclear. The CDR3 is made up of 12 amino acids. The V end lost 3 bases, the J end lost 2 bases, and 8 bases lay between the germline ends. CDR1 DFQATT and CDR2 SNEGSKA come from the germline V gene (reference sequence). CDR3 nucleotide sequence: TGCAGTGCTAGTTCGCAGACCTACGAGCAGTACTTC. Its translation is CSASSQTYEQYF.

The CDR3, as DNA: TGTGCCAGCAGTGAATGGGACAGAACAACGCAGTATTTT. Protein: CASSEWDRTTQYF. This chain connects TRBV6-1 to TRBJ2-3; TRBD1 matches at 7 bases. V lost 2 bases and J lost 9; bases outside the gene matches: 5. The germline CDR1 and CDR2 sequences are MNHNS and SASEGT. The CDR3 extends over 13 amino acids.

This clone was recorded a few times. The V call is TRBV3-1 (or the pseudogene TRBV3-2), the J call TRBJ1-2; no definite D call. Trimming removed 5 bases from V and 4 bases from J, with 14 bases in between. CDR1 and CDR2 from the germline V gene are LGHDT and YNNKEL (reference sequence). CDR3 length: 14 residues. This CDR3 is CASSIQQNSYGYTF. The CDR3, as DNA: TGTGCCAGCAGCATACAGCAGAACTCCTATGGCTACACCTTC.

V and J are TRBV7-2 and TRBJ1-6, with 8 bases identical to TRBD1. Germline CDR1 and CDR2: SGHTA and FQGNSA. V lost 5 bases to trimming and J lost 7 bases; unmatched junction nucleotides: 7. The CDR3 covers 15 residues. The CDR3 region has the DNA TGTGCCAGCAGCGTTCGGACAGGGAGCAATTCACCCCTCCACTTT. Protein: CASSVRTGSNSPLHF.

This CDR3 reads CASSQSLSSYNEQFF. In nucleotides, the CDR3 is TGTGCCAGCAGCCAATCACTGTCCTCCTACAATGAGCAGTTCTTC. The chain has TRBV3-1 (or the pseudogene TRBV3-2) and TRBJ2-1, with unresolved D. This CDR3 region has 15 residues. Trimming stripped 2 bases from V and 0 bases from J, with 8 bases between. The germline gives CDR1 LGHDT, CDR2 YNNKEL (reference sequence).

This clone was seen a single time. V usage is TRBV9 and J usage is TRBJ1-1; a possible D gene is TRBD1 (6 bases). The CDR3 is 17 residues long. Trimming took 0 bases from V and 0 from J, leaving 15 bases between them. The germline V gene encodes CDR1 SGDLS and CDR2 YYNGEE. This CDR3 is CASSVGGAGALNTEAFF. As DNA, the CDR3 is TGTGCCAGCAGCGTAGGAGGGGCAGGGGCGTTGAACACTGAAGCTTTCTTT.

This clone turned up a few times. The V gene is TRBV7-8, the J gene TRBJ1-1, with 12 bases lining up with TRBD1. V was pared by 5 bases and J by 10 bases, with 8 bases of the junction left unmatched. The CDR3 has 14 residues. Germline V CDR1 and CDR2: SGHVS, FQNEAQ. The DNA for the CDR3 is TGTGCCAGCAGCACAGGAGGGACAGGGGGCGTAGCTTTCTTT. This codes for CASSTGGTGGVAFF.

V usage is TRBV4-1 and J usage is TRBJ1-4; TRBD1 matches at 7 bases. The CDR3 runs to 15 residues. After removal of 3 bases from V and 7 bases from J, the junction contained 8 bases not matched to a gene. Germline CDR1 is MGHRA and CDR2 is YSYEKL. The CDR3 nucleotides read TGCGCCAGCAGCCATCCGGACAGGTCAACTGAAAAACTGTTTTTT. Protein product: CASSHPDRSTEKLFF.

The chain is built from TRBV7-2 and TRBJ1-3; TRBD1 agrees at 9 bases. CDR3 length: 16 amino acids. The V gene's germline CDR1 is SGHTA and CDR2 FQGNSA. J was trimmed by 4 bases and V by 6 bases; bases with no gene match: 10. CDR3 coding DNA: TGTGCCAGCAGTAAACGTACAGGGGGCTCGGGAAACACCATATATTTT. Translating gives CASSKRTGGSGNTIYF.

This chain joins TRBV27 and TRBJ1-1; D possibly corresponds to TRBD1 (5 bases). Germline CDR1 is MNHEY and CDR2 is SMNVEV (reference sequence). V lost 3 bases to trimming and J lost 1 base, with 9 bases between them. The CDR3 contains 14 residues. CDR3 residues: CASSLSDRNTEAFF. For the CDR3, the DNA is TGTGCCAGCAGTTTGTCCGACAGGAACACTGAAGCTTTCTTT.

This chain connects TRBV15 to TRBJ2-1; the D gene is possibly TRBD1 (6 bases). The CDR3 contains 14 residues. Germline V lookup: CDR1 LNHNV, CDR2 YYDKDF (reference sequence). With 5 bases removed from V and 6 bases from J, the gap between germline ends came to 14 bases. The CDR3 protein is CATSSPVRGNEQFF. The CDR3 DNA reads as TGTGCCACCAGCTCCCCGGTCAGGGGCAATGAGCAGTTCTTC.

The J gene is TRBJ2-7, the V gene TRBV3-1 (or the pseudogene TRBV3-2); D is possibly TRBD1 (7 bases). CDR1 and CDR2 from the germline V gene are LGHDT and YNNKEL (reference sequence). The germline V and J ends were trimmed by 0 bases and 7 bases, with 16 bases remaining between them. The CDR3 has 15 amino acids. The chain's CDR3 is CASSQDRTGLREQYF. CDR3 sequence (DNA): TGTGCCAGCAGCCAAGATAGGACAGGACTACGGGAGCAGTACTTC.

The J gene is TRBJ1-3, the V gene TRBV28, with D possibly matching TRBD1 (6 bases). Germline assignment: CDR1 MDHEN and CDR2 SYDVKM. The CDR3 contains 17 residues. With 7 bases removed from V and 5 bases from J, the gap between germline ends came to 24 bases. CDR3 sequence: CASTSSGQPFARNTIYF. The CDR3 nucleotides read TGTGCCAGCACCTCATCCGGACAGCCCTTCGCTAGAAACACCATATATTTT.

There are a few counts of this clone. The V call is TRBV5-1, the J call TRBJ2-1, with 15 positions matching TRBD2. Germline loops: CDR1 SGHRS, CDR2 YFSETQ. This CDR3 is built from 17 residues. After removal of 4 bases from V and 6 bases from J, the junction contained 8 bases not matched to a gene. The CDR3 spells CASSSRTSGREINEQFF. The CDR3, as DNA: TGCGCCAGCAGCAGCAGGACTAGCGGGAGGGAAATCAATGAGCAGTTCTTC.

This chain's CDR3 is CASSWRLWPLDGYTF. The CDR3 DNA is TGTGCCAGTAGTTGGAGGCTCTGGCCTTTGGATGGCTACACCTTC. The rearrangement uses TRBV19 and TRBJ1-2; no firm D call. The V end was cut by 5 bases, the J end by 6 bases, with 19 bases between. Per the germline V gene, CDR1 is LNHDA and CDR2 is SQIVND (reference sequence). The CDR3 loop spans 15 amino acids. The whole variable domain, remainder taken from reference TRBV19 and TRBJ1-2, is DGGITQSPKYLFRKEGQNVTLSCEQNLNHDAMYWYRQDPGQGLRLIYYSQIVNDFQKGDIAEGYSVSREKKESFPLTVTSAQKNPTAFYLCASSWRLWPLDGYTFGSGTRLTVV.

The V and J genes are TRBV19 and TRBJ1-1; 8 nucleotides line up with TRBD1. Losses at the gene ends were 4 bases for V and 2 bases for J; bases not matched to a gene: 6. Looked up from germline, CDR1 is LNHDA and CDR2 is SQIVND (reference sequence). The CDR3 sequence is 15 residues long. The CDR3 is CASSTGGQGNTEAFF. In DNA, the CDR3 is TGTGCCAGTAGTACCGGAGGACAGGGAAACACTGAAGCTTTCTTT.

V gene TRBV24-1 combines with J gene TRBJ2-5; TRBD2 aligns across 8 bases. Germline V gives CDR1 KGHDR, CDR2 SFDVKD. This CDR3 spans 15 amino acids. The V gene end was trimmed by 1 base and the J gene end by 4 bases; junction bases not matched to a gene: 4. The CDR3 DNA sequence: TGTGCCACCAGTGATTTAGGCGCGGGGGGAGAGACCCAGTACTTC. It encodes CATSDLGAGGETQYF.

This clone has just one count. J is TRBJ2-7 and V is TRBV6-5; D gene unclear. Germline V gives CDR1 MNHEY, CDR2 SVGAGI. V was clipped by 3 bases and J by 5 bases, with 11 bases between them. The CDR3 contains 13 residues. CDR3 bases: TGTGCCAGCAGTTATGAGCCTACCAACGAGCAGTACTTC. Translation: CASSYEPTNEQYF.

The CDR3 nucleotides read TGTGCCAGTAGTATAAGCGGGGGGGCCCAAGAGACCCAGTACTTC. This gives the protein CASSISGGAQETQYF. V and J are TRBV19 and TRBJ2-5; TRBD2 matches at 10 bases. Per germline, CDR1 LNHDA and CDR2 SQIVND (reference sequence). The CDR3 has 15 amino acids. Losses at the gene ends were 2 bases for V and 1 base for J; bases not matched to a gene: 1.